The source of this T cell receptor beta chain is a study of Graves' ophthalmopathy and Graves' hyperthyroidism. On the study more broadly: The collection of peripheral blood took place at initial diagnosis, before any treatment.

This clonotype was detected ten times or more. Scientists amplified the TCR beta CDR3 regions from RNA transcripts. The first round was an RT-PCR with HTBI primers, and the second round was a multiplex PCR. TCRdb reprocessed the multiplex PCR reads with MiXCR, giving one entry per CDR3 protein. The table shows 600,000 to 950,000 distinct CDR3 sequences, with 40% occurring only once. The CDR3 contains 16 residues. Germline CDR1 and CDR2: WSHSY and SAAADI. J was trimmed by 5 bases and V by 5 bases; bases with no gene match: 7. All donors with ophthalmopathy were recorded as having moderate-to-severe activity, CAS ≥3, NOSPECS ≥4 and a duration under 3 months.

What was sequenced was peripheral blood. The chain joins TRBV10-2 to TRBJ2-2; TRBD2 agrees at 11 bases. The clonotype comes from an adult man with Graves' ophthalmopathy. CDR3 residues: CASSSGTSGKTGELFF. The CDR3 nucleotides are TGCGCCAGCAGTTCCGGGACTAGCGGTAAAACCGGGGAGCTGTTTTTT.